This TCR beta chain was captured in a study of T cells in Graves' hyperthyroidism and ophthalmopathy (dated by TCRdb to between 2018 and 2021). At the level of the whole study: Peripheral blood samples were taken at the time of initial diagnosis, prior to any treatment. For training and testing, the 100 or so patients in the discovery cohort were randomly divided in a 7:3 ratio. Thyroid tissue and blood T-cell repertoires from six Graves' hyperthyroidism patients were also compared in the study. Once sampling was done, hyperthyroidism patients were given methimazole at a starting dose of 30 mg daily, whereas ophthalmopathy patients were given high-dose intravenous methylprednisolone. The paper describes TCR Vbeta CDR3 sequencing of roughly 130 peripheral blood samples, made up of under 50 ophthalmopathy patients, 70 to 75 hyperthyroidism patients and roughly 17 progressor patients. Whether ophthalmopathy could be predicted prospectively was tested in an independent validation cohort made up of under 20 hyperthyroidism patients plus 17 patients who later progressed to ophthalmopathy. TCR V-J signatures able to tell the groups apart were searched for in a discovery cohort of 90 to 100 patients, of whom about 40 had Graves' ophthalmopathy and 57 had stable Graves' hyperthyroidism. Summary of the overall study and its limitations: Most expanded thyroid clonotypes (frequency above 0.001) were also found in blood, which suggests that blood repertoires may mirror thyroid immune responses. During validation, the model predicted progression to ophthalmopathy a median of approximately six months ahead of onset, with more than 55% sensitivity and 72% to 80% specificity. Ophthalmopathy was separated from stable hyperthyroidism by a 13 V-J signature model, with approximately 90% sensitivity and roughly 81% specificity obtained in cross-validation and 80%/75% obtained in testing. Sample size was not statistically predetermined, and blinding of investigators to group allocation was not performed.

The hyperthyroidism patients were between 18 and 65 years old and newly diagnosed, with a disease duration of less than 2 months. Any patient with an uncontrolled infection, another autoimmune disease, pregnancy or lactation was excluded. Diagnoses were established on the basis of clinical symptoms, serum thyroxine and TRAb, thyroid ultrasound, and orbital computed tomography. Blood from progressor patients was collected at the time of first diagnosis with hyperthyroidism, before any ophthalmopathy symptoms had appeared. Ficoll-Paque density gradient centrifugation was used to isolate PBMCs from around 10 ml of fresh peripheral blood. Progressor patients were defined as those initially diagnosed with Graves' hyperthyroidism in whom ophthalmopathy developed during follow-up. Total RNA was extracted using Trizol reagent, and RNA quality was assessed on an Agilent 2100 Bioanalyzer. V and J are trimmed by 7 bases and 4 bases, and the gene matches miss 11 bases of the junction. The CDR3 covers 14 residues, taking in both the cysteine and the phenylalanine. The DNA shown is the 42-base CDR3, in frame from base 1. CDR1 and CDR2 are read off the germline V gene (reference sequence) as DFQATT and SNEGSKA.

Amplification of TCR beta CDR3 regions was carried out from RNA transcripts. The TCR CDR3 was subjected to a first round of RT-PCR using the HTBI primer set and the Qiagen OneStep RT-PCR kit. Libraries were constructed in a second round of multiplex PCR, after which size selection and purification were carried out. Paired-end sequencing of the libraries was performed with 100 bp reads on an Illumina HiSeq2000. The study's own analysis went as follows. Raw data were processed with SOAPnuke, discarding reads with adapters, uncalled bases, mean Phred below 15, or no exact constant-primer or identifier match. COPE v1.2.5 was used to merge high-quality paired reads, and clonotypes were defined as unique nucleotide sequences. MiTCR v1.1 was used to align the clonotypes against IMGT TRBV, TRBD and TRBJ reference segments. The analysis was restricted to V-J combinations with a frequency above 0.0001, which together covered approximately 99% of the repertoires. The TCS score was defined as the ratio of F50 (clonal expansion) to E x V (chaos), calculated using BLOSUM62-based TCRdist between CDR3 peptides within each V-J. Welch's t-statistics and random forest reduced fewer than 600 V-J features to 10 to 15, which were used in a naive Bayes classifier (R e1071). Using fastp trimming at Q25 and MiXCR clonotype assembly, TCRdb reanalyzed the public sequencing data and kept in-frame beta chains. Under each unique CDR3 protein, matching rows form one entry showing the most common genes and DNA. The V and J calls, along with clone size, are taken from TCRdb and not from the paper's own processing. This sample has more than 550,000 distinct CDR3 sequences in its table, and around 19% of those were observed once. Jointly, the top ten make up 16% of the sample.

This clonotype was detected a few times. Its antigen is not yet known. Qualities for individual bases were not recorded, and no much larger clone is one base off. Sequenced input: blood. The source is a woman between 50 and 59 years old with Graves' hyperthyroidism that later progressed to Graves' ophthalmopathy. The chain joins TRBV20-1 to TRBJ1-1; the central 8 bases match TRBD1. The CDR3 is CSVTRTGYSTEAFF. The sequenced DNA is TGCAGTGTCACGAGGACAGGGTATAGCACTGAAGCTTTCTTT.